This record concerns one T cell receptor (beta chain) sequence. Antigen unknown. The data stem from a study of T cell responses to AZD1222 COVID-19 vaccine. Per germline, CDR1 KGHDR and CDR2 SFDVKD. This CDR3 spans 14 amino acids. Germline trimming cut 4 bases from V and 8 bases from J; bases unmatched to any gene: 9. General study findings and limits: Unmutated variant regions reportedly attract nearly half of all spike-specific TCRs. Only six or seven AZD1222 recipients were seropositive at baseline.

Second doses that came at about 4 or about 12 weeks were put together. Measured with immunoSEQ multiplex PCR; TCRdb has only the in-frame clones, and not every one. The top ten hold approximately 1.8% of the sample, which has about 140,000 clones, 90% seen once. This chain joins TRBV24-1 and TRBJ1-2, with 7 positions matching TRBD1. This receptor was identified in an adult who received the AZD1222 COVID-19 vaccine. This material consisted of peripheral blood, taken 28 days after the second AZD1222 dose. CDR3 bases: TGTGCCACCAGTGACGCGACAGGGAGTGGAGGCTACACCTTC. Translated, it gives CATSDATGSGGYTF.